This section outlines one TCR beta chain sequence together with its context. This clone has a handful of counts. This receptor's antigen is unknown. Within one base of it there is no much larger clone, and no base qualities were kept. This entry is derived from a study of cytomegalovirus exposure and HLA in healthy donors (dated by TCRdb to about 2017). Regarding the study in general: An earlier analysis of some 600 of the donors reported roughly 300 Gb of sequence data and some 110 million unique TCR beta sequences obtained from some 170 million T cells. About 310 gigabases of sequencing data and 70 million to 100 million unique TCR sequences were included in an early release covering roughly 700 HLA-typed donors. The genetic ancestry cluster associated with self-reported Caucasian donors included 81% of the roughly 360 genotyped donors. The study was designed to test whether signatures of past pathogen exposure could be identified by cataloging public T cell receptors. Using immunosequencing, the study profiled T cell repertoires from 500 to 800 subjects and related those repertoires to cytomegalovirus serostatus. A separate validation cohort of roughly 110 different subjects was used in addition to the roughly 670-subject first cohort. To predict cytomegalovirus infection status, the study brought together high-throughput TCR immunosequencing, statistical association of individual TCRs with disease status, and machine learning. A later analysis re-analyzed previously published TCR beta repertoires from roughly 630 donors and added high-resolution HLA genotyping to study TCR occurrence patterns. Rather than using new phenotypic data, the later analysis identified candidate immune exposures from TCR beta sequences and from how often those sequences occurred across donors. An earlier analysis of 500 to 650 of the donors applied high-throughput TCR beta sequencing to assess whether each TCR beta V gene segment acted as functional or pseudogenic. Alongside the repertoire data, information on donor age, sex, ethnicity and CMV serostatus was compiled. In a later genetic analysis, genome-wide SNP genotypes for about three fifths of the roughly 670 donors were used, and that subset was treated as a discovery cohort. Every discovery cohort repertoire had been produced on one sequencing platform. Both class I and class II loci were covered by HLA typing, at four-digit resolution. Typing coverage varied by locus: about 629-630 donors for A, B, C, DRB1 and DQB1; 500 to 550 for DQA1; more than 600 for DPA1; approximately 470 for DPB1. Because of strong linkage in the cohort, roughly five DR-DQ haplotypes were treated as single units for association and clustering. On average, 235,054 unique TCR beta nucleotide sequences were sequenced per donor among a few hundred genotyped donors of the cohort, with roughly 19% of those sequences being non-productive. Broad study findings and their caveats: In a later analysis, some 18,000 TCR beta sequences were associated with specific HLA alleles at a false discovery rate of 0.05. Compared with the 666-donor mean, donors in an Asian-associated ancestry cluster had fewer N-insertions in productive TCRs, according to a later genetic analysis. HLA typing was unavailable for some donors at each locus, so association tests used only the typed subset. In an earlier analysis of fewer than 750 of the donors, most TCR beta V segments were observed in productive rearrangements about 90% or about 30% of the time, broadly matching IMGT annotations. Because counts were too low, about 15 rarely observed V segments, including chromosome 9 orphons, were left out of the earlier analysis of about 620 of the donors. A further reported finding was that TCR beta sequences accurately predicted the HLA-A and HLA-B alleles for most subjects in the first cohort. Correlated functional status among segregating V segments might be attributable to linkage disequilibrium, but an unknown experimental factor could not be ruled out. According to the authors, the approach could potentially be generalized to other disease states and immunological phenotypes. When HLA alleles, especially DR and DQ, strongly co-occurred, attributing TCR associations to individual alleles was difficult. An association between a missense DCLRE1C variant and V-gene and J-gene trimming of TCR beta chains was found in a later genetic analysis and replicated in an independent cohort. Immune exposure information for the cohort was limited to CMV serostatus. A group of highly shared sequence variants was considered likely to be a technical artifact of the sequencing pipeline. According to a later analysis, parvovirus B19, influenza, CMV and Epstein-Barr virus appeared linked to several top co-occurrence clusters. A total of around 150 TCR beta chains were listed by the study as associated with cytomegalovirus. The classifier was reported to diagnose cytomegalovirus status with high specificity and sensitivity in both the original and validation cohorts. This cohort had only TCR beta chains sequenced, and the lack of alpha or paired-chain data limited which features could be detected. In vitro tests confirmed that a few of the cytomegalovirus-associated TCR beta chains recognize cytomegalovirus antigens. In a later analysis, the rate of TCR association differed among HLA loci, with DRB1 alleles having the most associated TCRs and HLA-C alleles having the fewest. In a later analysis, most CMV-associated TCR beta chains were found to appear HLA-restricted, with HLA associations seemingly driven largely by CMV exposure. Roughly uniform sequencing depth across donors was assumed in presence/absence analyses, although this assumption may not hold. Compared with equally common non-associated chains, HLA-associated TCR beta chains in a later analysis were more clonally expanded and had lower generation probabilities. Across donors, most TCR sequences were observed very rarely, whereas some public TCRs were present in many individuals. Some IMGT-functional V segments, including TRBV6-2 and TRBV6-3, could not be distinguished by the 87-base-pair reads and were therefore excluded.

Counted from cysteine to phenylalanine, this CDR3 has 13 amino acids. This entry keeps only the CDR3 DNA: 39 bases, framed from base 1. Looking up the germline V gene (reference sequence) yields CDR1 GTSNPN and CDR2 SVGIG. V is clipped by 3 bases and J by 5 bases, and the sequence between their germline boundaries is 13 bases long. Libraries were constructed by the immunoSEQ multiplex PCR assay. A mixture of 60 forward primers for TCR Vbeta segments and 13 reverse primers for TCR Jbeta segments was used in the multiplex PCR. Amplification of the CDR3 region of rearranged TCR beta genes was performed with a multiplex PCR assay on genomic DNA. The amplified TCR beta libraries were sequenced on the Illumina HiSeq System as 87-base-pair reads. Per the original workflow: Across the 666 repertoires, a later analysis counted around 80 million unique TCR beta chains, 8.5 million to 12 million of which were shared by at least two donors. Raw reads were error-corrected and collapsed into unique sequences by a nearest-neighbor algorithm in which closely related sequences were merged to remove PCR and sequencing errors. V, D and J gene segments were assigned by aligning CDR3 sequences to IMGT reference sequences. For a sequence to be retained, at least a six-nucleotide match to both a V gene segment and a J gene segment was required. Rearrangements were classified as productive when the CDR3 lacked stop codons and remained in frame with V and J, and all other rearrangements were classified as non-productive. CDR3 was defined according to IMGT convention as the region running from the second conserved V-encoded cysteine to the conserved J-encoded phenylalanine. In an earlier analysis of 550 to 650 of the donors, sequences lacking an unambiguous match to a single V gene segment were excluded. In an earlier analysis of a few hundred of the donors, V segments were called functional above 56.7% productive rearrangements and were called segregating when the between-donor standard deviation exceeded 5%. To diagnose cytomegalovirus status from the catalog of TCR beta chain sequences, a statistical classification framework was built. A later analysis assigned V and J genes by comparing TCR nucleotide sequences with IMGT/GENE-DB human TR gene sequences. The TCRdist pipeline was used in a later analysis to assign CDR3 sequences and most-parsimonious VDJ recombination scenarios. In a later analysis, each TCR beta chain was defined by its CDR3 amino acid sequence together with its V-gene family, and reads without a unique V-gene family were excluded. In a later analysis, some 600 highly shared, low-generation-probability nucleotide sequences were removed to address suspected cross-contamination and a sequencing artifact. In a later analysis, a clonal expansion index for each public chain was calculated from normalized within-repertoire ranks of inferred template counts. In a later analysis, generation probabilities were computed using a VDJ recombination model fitted to out-of-frame rearrangements, and the results were checked against IGoR. In a later analysis, hypergeometric tests were used to score TCR-TCR, TCR-HLA and TCR-CMV co-occurrence, with a repertoire-size bias correction applied to TCR pairs. False discovery rates were estimated in a later analysis by permuting HLA or CMV assignments 20 times. In a later analysis, co-occurring TCRs were grouped using DBSCAN, and TCRdist sequence similarity was added for clustering within HLA-allele-positive subsets. Repertoires with fewer than 30,000 or more than 120,000 public chains, plus five repertoires with anomalous nucleotide sharing, were excluded from co-occurrence clustering. This immuneACCESS table, as held by TCRdb, lists in-frame sequences with V and J called but not all clones. Of the missing ones, under half trace to an unresolved V gene in checked studies; the others have no known cause. The V and J calls and clone size are taken from that table; D and trimming were inferred from the DNA. The sample profile shows tens of thousands of clones; over 70% of them were found once. Clones ranked in the top ten supply roughly 1.3% of the sample.

In total, over 600 healthy bone marrow donors made up the cohort. Cohort members were all nominally healthy when sampled, although unrecorded immune exposures were likely present. The donor was CMV seropositive and was included in the group of almost 300 seropositive cohort members. A peripheral blood sample was collected from each donor, and TCR beta sequencing was performed on peripheral blood mononuclear cells. The Qiagen DNeasy Blood Extraction Kit was used to extract genomic DNA from the blood cell samples. The sequence is built from TRBV30 and TRBJ1-2; TRBD1 is perhaps the D gene, given 6 matching bases. Sequenced input: PBMCs. The clonotype originates from a girl aged 2 to 9 in good health and CMV-seropositive. Here the CDR3 is given as CAWRLGGAYGYTF. The nucleotide sequence reads as follows: TGTGCCTGGAGGTTGGGGGGGGCTTATGGCTACACCTTC.